Included here is one T cell receptor beta chain sequence, with context. No antigen is known for it. Produced via immunoSEQ multiplex PCR; TCRdb's table is partial and in-frame only. The data hold some 350,000 clones, with around 90% observed a single time. The data were obtained in a study of Ad26.COV2.S vaccination and SARS-CoV-2 variants. Study outcomes and limitations: The breadth of spike-specific CD8+ and CD4+ T cell responses after vaccination was reportedly substantial. Responses of T cells in total may have been underestimated by the TCR breadth and depth analyses. Across vaccine and placebo recipients, the breadth of non-spike TCRs was similar. Among vaccine recipients, spike-specific TCR breadth exceeded that of placebo recipients.

The clonotype comes from a human donor who had recovered from COVID-19. The source was peripheral blood, collected after recovery from COVID-19.

The CDR3 spells CASSYWRGEETQYF. The CDR3 DNA sequence: TGTGCCAGCAGTTACTGGCGGGGTGAAGAGACCCAGTACTTC. The rearrangement links TRBV6-6 to TRBJ2-5; D possibly corresponds to TRBD2 (6 bases). Germline-derived CDR1 and CDR2 are MNHNY and SVGAGI (reference sequence). The CDR3 contains 14 residues. Trimming left V 1 base short and J 3 bases short, with 9 bases between.